Reported below is one TCR beta chain. Sequencing used immunoSEQ multiplex PCR; TCRdb keeps in-frame clones, though not all of them. Of tens of thousands of clones listed, more than 95% are singletons. Per germline, CDR1 SQVTM and CDR2 ANQGSEA. V shed 6 bases, J shed 7 bases, and the junction held 11 bases outside the gene matches. The CDR3 consists of 13 residues. This sample stems from a study of technical replicates of blood from four donors. The origin of this receptor is a human donor in good health. The V gene is TRBV29-1, the J gene TRBJ2-7, with TRBD2 identical over 8 bases. Sample: T cells isolated from PBMCs. The CDR3 is CSVLMPGGGEQYF. The CDR3 DNA reads TGCAGCGTCCTAATGCCCGGGGGGGGTGAGCAGTACTTC.